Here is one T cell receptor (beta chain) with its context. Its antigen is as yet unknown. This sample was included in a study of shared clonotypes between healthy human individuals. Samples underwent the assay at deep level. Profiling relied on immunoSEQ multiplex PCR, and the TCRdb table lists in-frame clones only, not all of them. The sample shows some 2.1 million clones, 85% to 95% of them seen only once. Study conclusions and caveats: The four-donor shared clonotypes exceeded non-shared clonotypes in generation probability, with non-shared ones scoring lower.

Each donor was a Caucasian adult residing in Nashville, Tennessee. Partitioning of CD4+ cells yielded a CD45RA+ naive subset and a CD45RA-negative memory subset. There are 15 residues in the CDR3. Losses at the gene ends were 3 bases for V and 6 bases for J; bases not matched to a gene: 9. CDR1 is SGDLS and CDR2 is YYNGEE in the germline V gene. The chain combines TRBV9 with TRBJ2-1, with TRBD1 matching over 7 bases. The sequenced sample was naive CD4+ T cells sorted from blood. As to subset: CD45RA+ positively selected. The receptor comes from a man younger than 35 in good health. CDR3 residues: CASSGGTAAVNEQFF. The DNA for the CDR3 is TGTGCCAGCAGCGGGGGGACAGCCGCGGTCAATGAGCAGTTCTTC.